The T cell receptor beta chain described here comes from a study of T cells in Graves' hyperthyroidism and ophthalmopathy. TCR beta CDR3 region amplification was performed from RNA transcripts. In the first-round RT-PCR of the TCR CDR3, the HTBI primer set was used. TCRdb used MiXCR to reprocess the multiplex PCR reads, holding one entry per CDR3 protein. The repertoire includes about 840,000 distinct CDR3 sequences, around 38% of them detected once, and around 9.3% sits in the top ten. Ten or more counts support this clonotype. V gave up 6 bases and J gave up 1 base, with 9 bases separating them. Germline assignment: CDR1 DFQATT and CDR2 SNEGSKA (reference sequence). The CDR3 totals 12 residues.

The material sequenced was blood. The genes are TRBV20-1 and TRBJ1-1; D unresolved. The sequence derives from a man between 18 and 29 years old with Graves' hyperthyroidism. DNA for the CDR3: TGCAGTGCACTCGACTGGAACACTGAAGCTTTCTTT. Its protein product is CSALDWNTEAFF.